This T cell receptor (beta chain) was retrieved from a study of Ad26.COV2.S vaccination and SARS-CoV-2 variants. Method: immunoSEQ multiplex PCR; TCRdb's copy keeps in-frame clones and lacks some. The sample holds 200,000 to 250,000 clones; around nine tenths are singletons and the top ten take over 8.5%. The treatment is: some 20 received Ad26.COV2.S at low or high dose, single or two shots; 5 received placebo; per-sample allocation not given. Day 63 after the first vaccine or placebo injection was the time point for sampling. The administered vaccine (an Ad26 vector) expressed Wuhan-strain SARS-CoV-2 spike. CDR3 length equals 15 residues.

Sequences were derived from peripheral blood, sampled in a trial of Ad26.COV2.S vaccine versus placebo. The clonotype was recovered from a person between 18 and 60 years old who received the Ad26.COV2.S COVID-19 vaccine or a placebo. The chain recombines TRBV1 with TRBJ2-7. TRBV1 is flagged as a pseudogene. CDR3: CTSSLPRVRSYEQYF. The CDR3 DNA reads TGCACCAGCAGCCTTCCCCGGGTCAGGTCCTACGAGCAGTACTTC.